The 9 T cell receptor beta chains below come from one sample, sequenced in a study of T cells in women clearing cervical HPV infection. The protocol was immunoSEQ multiplex PCR, while the TCRdb copy is restricted to in-frame clones and leaves out a portion. The table lists about 30,000 clones, with more than 4% in the top ten. The sequencing input was blood buffy coat. The receptors were sampled from a woman aged 18-70 years with a cervical HPV16 infection that either progressed to CIN3+ or cleared (not recorded which).

As to this clone: Sequencing ends 3 residues short of the CDR3 end; the germline J gene provides the rest. V gene TRBV19 combines with J gene TRBJ2-7, with 9 bases fitting TRBD1. The V and J ends lost 3 bases and 2 bases, in that order; junction bases with no gene match: 2. The CDR3 runs 14 residues. Germline CDR1 is LNHDA and CDR2 is SQIVND (reference sequence). Partial CDR3 DNA: TGTGCCAGTAGTATCACAGGGGGCACCTACGAG. It yields the protein CASSITGGTYE. The CDR3 as a whole reads CASSITGGTYEQYF.

Notes on this clone: The observed sequence ends 3 residues before the CDR3 terminus, with the missing tail filled in from the germline J gene. The rearrangement joins TRBV7-2 to TRBJ2-1; no reliable D call. CDR3 size: 15 residues. Looked up from germline, CDR1 is SGHTA and CDR2 is FQGNSA. V was cut by 5 bases and J by 3 bases, with 14 bases left in between. The CDR3 loop is CASSQGIPGYNEQFF. The sequenced part of the CDR3 DNA is TGTGCCAGCAGCCAAGGAATACCGGGCTACAATGAG.

For this clone: The CDR3 extends 3 residues past the end of the read, so its final part is completed from the germline J gene. The V call is TRBV7-2, the J call TRBJ1-5, with D possibly TRBD1 on 5 matching bases. V shed 2 bases and J shed 5 bases, with 10 bases lying between them. This CDR3 region has 14 residues. Germline CDR1 reads SGHTA; CDR2 reads FQGNSA. CDR3 DNA, as far as it was read: TGTGCCAGCAGCTTAACCGGGACTCATCAGCCC. Protein: CASSLTGTHQP. The whole CDR3 sequence is CASSLTGTHQPQHF.

A note on this clone: The read comes to an end 3 residues before the CDR3 does, leaving the germline J gene to fill in the end. The rearrangement links TRBV5-4 to TRBJ1-2, with 7 nucleotides matching TRBD1. CDR1 and CDR2 from the germline V gene are SGHNT and YYREEE (reference sequence). This CDR3 spans 13 amino acids. Trimming cost V 4 bases and J 3 bases; bases outside gene matches: 3. CDR3 sequence: CASSEQGHYGYTF. CDR3 DNA, as far as it was read: TGTGCCAGCAGCGAACAGGGGCACTATGGC.

The chain's CDR3 is CSVRAGGANTGELFF. CDR3 DNA (partial): TGCAGCGTCCGAGCGGGAGGCGCGAACACCGGGGAG. The chain has TRBV29-1 and TRBJ2-2, with 9 nucleotides matching TRBD2. The sequenced fragment ends 3 residues before the CDR3 boundary, so the rest is inferred from the germline J gene. The CDR3 covers 15 residues. The V gene end was trimmed by 6 bases and the J gene end by 0 bases; junction bases not matched to a gene: 5. Germline V gene data show CDR1 as SQVTM and CDR2 as ANQGSEA.

A word on this clone: The read stops 3 residues short of the end of the CDR3; the missing end is completed from the germline J gene. V and J are TRBV30 and TRBJ2-7, with 9 positions matching TRBD1. V gave up 3 bases and J gave up 5 bases; unmatched junction bases: 14. CDR1 is GTSNPN, CDR2 SVGIG, per germline (reference sequence). The CDR3 consists of 16 residues. The covered CDR3 bases are TGTGCCTGGAGCGATCCCCGGGGACAGGGCATGGACGAG. It yields the protein CAWSDPRGQGMDE. The CDR3 reads in full as CAWSDPRGQGMDEQYF.

Turning to this clone: Read sequence stops 3 residues before the CDR3 end, and the germline J gene provides the missing end. The chain combines TRBV19 with TRBJ1-1; D is unclear. The CDR3 is made up of 13 amino acids. Germline V gene lookup returns CDR1 LNHDA and CDR2 SQIVND (reference sequence). Trimming removed 3 bases at V and 2 bases at J, with 7 bases between. CDR3 DNA, as far as it was read: TGTGCCAGTAGTATCCCAGGTAACACTGAA. Translated: CASSIPGNTE. The whole CDR3 sequence reads CASSIPGNTEAFF.

Notes on this clone: The CDR3 is cut off 3 residues early in the read; its end comes from the germline J gene. The genes are TRBV2 and TRBJ1-4; D ambiguous. The CDR3 has 13 residues. CDR1 is SNHLY, CDR2 FYNNEI, per germline. V was cut by 3 bases and J by 10 bases, with 12 bases left in between. The CDR3 spells CASSDDKIVKLFF. The sequenced part of the CDR3 DNA is TGTGCCAGCAGTGATGACAAAATTGTAAAA.

The CDR3 bases that were read are TGCAGTGCGGAGGGGAATACAGGTACCTACGAG. Its translation is CSAEGNTGTYE. The CDR3 as a whole reads CSAEGNTGTYEQYF. The V gene is TRBV20-1, the J gene TRBJ2-7, with a possible D match to TRBD2 (6 bases). The read is 3 residues too short to cover the CDR3 end, so that end is filled in from the germline J gene. CDR3 length: 14 residues. V was clipped by 6 bases and J by 2 bases, with 17 bases between them. The germline gives CDR1 DFQATT, CDR2 SNEGSKA (reference sequence).